The text below deals with one TCR beta chain. Its antigen is still unknown. The sample belongs to a study of PD-1 blockade in classical Hodgkin lymphoma. Findings and caveats of the study: Individuals initiating nivolumab under 1 year after ASCT were excluded.

Sequencing was performed with immunoSEQ multiplex PCR; in TCRdb, only in-frame clones are kept and a portion is missing. The repertoire holds roughly 55,000 clones, 81% seen once, with roughly 15% in the top ten. Each patient's relapse followed autologous stem cell transplantation, and brentuximab vedotin exposure varied. The receptor was derived from a human donor with classical Hodgkin lymphoma. The sequenced sample was peripheral blood mononuclear cells (PBMCs), obtained at baseline.

Here the CDR3 DNA reads TGTGCCAGTAGTATAGGGGTCGCAGATACGCAGTATTTT. Its protein is CASSIGVADTQYF. This rearrangement joins TRBV19 to TRBJ2-3; D unresolved. Germline V gene lookup returns CDR1 LNHDA and CDR2 SQIVND (reference sequence). This CDR3 has 13 amino acids. The V gene lost 1 base and the J gene lost 4 bases, with 6 bases spanning the gap.